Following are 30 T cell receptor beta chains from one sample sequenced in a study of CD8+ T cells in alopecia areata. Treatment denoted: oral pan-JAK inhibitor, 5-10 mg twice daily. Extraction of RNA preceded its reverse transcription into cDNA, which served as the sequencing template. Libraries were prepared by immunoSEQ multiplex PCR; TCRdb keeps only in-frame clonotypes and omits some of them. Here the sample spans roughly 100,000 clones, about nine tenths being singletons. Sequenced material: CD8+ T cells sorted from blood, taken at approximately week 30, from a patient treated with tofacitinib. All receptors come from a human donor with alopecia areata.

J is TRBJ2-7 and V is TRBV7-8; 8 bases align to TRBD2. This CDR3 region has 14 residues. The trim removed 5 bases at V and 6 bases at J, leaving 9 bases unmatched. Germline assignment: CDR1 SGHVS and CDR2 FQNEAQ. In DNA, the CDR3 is TGTGCCAGCAGCGTCTGGTCCGGGACTAGCGAGCAGTACTTC. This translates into CASSVWSGTSEQYF.

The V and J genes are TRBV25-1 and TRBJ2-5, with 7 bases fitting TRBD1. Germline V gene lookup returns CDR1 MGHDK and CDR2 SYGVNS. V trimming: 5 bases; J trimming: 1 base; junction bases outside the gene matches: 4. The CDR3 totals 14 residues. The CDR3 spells CASSPWDSQETQYF. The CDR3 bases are TGTGCCAGCAGTCCCTGGGACAGCCAAGAGACCCAGTACTTC.

CDR3 in DNA: TGCAGCGTTGTGAGGCAGGGCAGCTCCTACAATGAGCAGTTCTTC. Translating it yields CSVVRQGSSYNEQFF. V usage is TRBV29-1 and J usage is TRBJ2-1; D is possibly TRBD1 (5 bases). The germline gives CDR1 SQVTM, CDR2 ANQGSEA. The V gene lost 4 bases and the J gene lost 0 bases, with 13 bases spanning the gap. The CDR3 is 15 amino acids.

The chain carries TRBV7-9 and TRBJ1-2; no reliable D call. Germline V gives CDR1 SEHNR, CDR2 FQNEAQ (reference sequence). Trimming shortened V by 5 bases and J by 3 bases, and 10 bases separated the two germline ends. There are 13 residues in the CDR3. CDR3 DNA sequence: TGTGCCAGCAGCCGCACCCAGGACTATGGCTACACCTTC. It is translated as CASSRTQDYGYTF. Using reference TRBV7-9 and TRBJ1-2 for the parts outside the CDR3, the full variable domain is DTGVSQNPRHKITKRGQNVTFRCDPISEHNRLYWYRQTLGQGPEFLTYFQNEAQLEKSRLLSDRFSAERPKGSFSTLEIQRTEQGDSAMYLCASSRTQDYGYTFGSGTRLTVV.

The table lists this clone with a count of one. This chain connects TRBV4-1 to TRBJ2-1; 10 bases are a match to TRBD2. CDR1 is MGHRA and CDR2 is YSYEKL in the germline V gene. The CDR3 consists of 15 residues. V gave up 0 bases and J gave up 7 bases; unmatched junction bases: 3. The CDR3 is CASSQEASGGNEQFF. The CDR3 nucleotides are TGCGCCAGCAGCCAAGAAGCTAGCGGGGGTAATGAGCAGTTCTTC.

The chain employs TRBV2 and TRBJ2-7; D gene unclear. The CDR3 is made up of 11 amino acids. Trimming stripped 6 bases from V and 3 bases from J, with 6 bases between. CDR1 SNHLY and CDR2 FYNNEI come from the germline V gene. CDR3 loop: CASSLSYEQYF. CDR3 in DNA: TGTGCCAGCAGCCTGAGCTACGAGCAGTACTTC.

CDR3: CASSLGLADQYF. The CDR3, as DNA: TGTGCCAGCAGCTTGGGACTAGCGGACCAGTACTTC. V is TRBV7-9 and J is TRBJ2-7; 11 bases map to TRBD2. Germline CDR1 SEHNR, CDR2 FQNEAQ (reference sequence). The V segment lost 3 bases and the J segment 10 bases; nucleotides outside the gene matches: 2. The CDR3 has 12 amino acids. The full variable domain, with the rest looked up from reference TRBV7-9 and TRBJ2-7, is DTGVSQNPRHKITKRGQNVTFRCDPISEHNRLYWYRQTLGQGPEFLTYFQNEAQLEKSRLLSDRFSAERPKGSFSTLEIQRTEQGDSAMYLCASSLGLADQYFGPGTRLTVT.

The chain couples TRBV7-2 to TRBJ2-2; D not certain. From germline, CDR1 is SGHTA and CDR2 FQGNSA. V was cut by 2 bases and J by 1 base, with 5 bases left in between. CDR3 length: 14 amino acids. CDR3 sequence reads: CASSLYLNTGELFF. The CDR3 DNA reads TGTGCCAGCAGCTTATATCTGAACACCGGGGAGCTGTTTTTT. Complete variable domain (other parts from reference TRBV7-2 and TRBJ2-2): GAGVSQSPSNKVTEKGKDVELRCDPISGHTALYWYRQSLGQGLEFLIYFQGNSAPDKSGLPSDRFSAERTGGSVSTLTIQRTQQEDSAVYLCASSLYLNTGELFFGEGSRLTVL.

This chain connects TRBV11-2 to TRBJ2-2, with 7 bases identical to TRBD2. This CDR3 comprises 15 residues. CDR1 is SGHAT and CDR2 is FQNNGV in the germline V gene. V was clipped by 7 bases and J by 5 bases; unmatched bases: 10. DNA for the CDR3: TGTGCCAGCAAAGGAGCGGGGCAGAGGACCGGGGAGCTGTTTTTT. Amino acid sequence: CASKGAGQRTGELFF.

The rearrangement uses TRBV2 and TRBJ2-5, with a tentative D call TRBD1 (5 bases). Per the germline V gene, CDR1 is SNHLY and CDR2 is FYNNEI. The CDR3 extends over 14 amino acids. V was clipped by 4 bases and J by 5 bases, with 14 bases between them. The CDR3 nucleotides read TGTGCCAGCAGTGGTGTAGGGGTTTTGGAGACCCAGTACTTC. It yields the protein CASSGVGVLETQYF. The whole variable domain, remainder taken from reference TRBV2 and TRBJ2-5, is EPEVTQTPSHQVTQMGQEVILRCVPISNHLYFYWYRQILGQKVEFLVSFYNNEISEKSEIFDDQFSVERPDGSNFTLKIRSTKLEDSAMYFCASSGVGVLETQYFGPGTRLLVL.

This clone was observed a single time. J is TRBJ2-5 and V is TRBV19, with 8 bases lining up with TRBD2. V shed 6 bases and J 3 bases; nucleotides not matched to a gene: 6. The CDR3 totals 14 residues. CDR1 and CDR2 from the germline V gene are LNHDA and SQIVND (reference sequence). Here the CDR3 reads CASSRKGLEETQYF. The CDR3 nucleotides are TGTGCCAGTAGCCGAAAGGGACTAGAAGAGACCCAGTACTTC.

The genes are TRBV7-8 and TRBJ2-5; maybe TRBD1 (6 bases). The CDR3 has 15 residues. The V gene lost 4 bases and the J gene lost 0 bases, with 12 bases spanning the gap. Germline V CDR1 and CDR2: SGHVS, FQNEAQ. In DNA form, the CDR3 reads TGTGCCAGCAGCTCGTGGACAGCTTACCAAGAGACCCAGTACTTC. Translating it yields CASSSWTAYQETQYF.

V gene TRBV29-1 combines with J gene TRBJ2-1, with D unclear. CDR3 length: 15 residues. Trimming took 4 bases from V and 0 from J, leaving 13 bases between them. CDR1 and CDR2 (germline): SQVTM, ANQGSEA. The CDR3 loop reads CSVVPPEASYNEQFF. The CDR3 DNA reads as TGCAGCGTTGTCCCGCCGGAAGCCTCCTACAATGAGCAGTTCTTC.

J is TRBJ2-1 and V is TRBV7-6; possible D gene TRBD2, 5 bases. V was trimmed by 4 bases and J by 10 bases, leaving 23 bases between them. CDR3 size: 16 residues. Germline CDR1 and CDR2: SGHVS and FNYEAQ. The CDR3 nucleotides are TGTGCCAGCAGCTACCTCGGGGTAATTTCAGGCAGGGAGCAGTTCTTC. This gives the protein CASSYLGVISGREQFF.

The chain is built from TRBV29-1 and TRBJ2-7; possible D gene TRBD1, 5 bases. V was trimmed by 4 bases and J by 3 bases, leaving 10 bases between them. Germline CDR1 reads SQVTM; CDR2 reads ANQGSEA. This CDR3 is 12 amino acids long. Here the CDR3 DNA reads TGCAGCGTTGCCTCTCAGGGCTACGAGCAGTACTTC. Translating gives CSVASQGYEQYF.

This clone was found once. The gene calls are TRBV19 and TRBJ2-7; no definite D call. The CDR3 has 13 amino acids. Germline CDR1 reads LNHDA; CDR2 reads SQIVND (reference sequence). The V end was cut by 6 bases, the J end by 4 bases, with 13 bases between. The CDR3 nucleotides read TGTGCCAGTAGCCCCTCGGGTGTGTACGAGCAGTACTTC. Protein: CASSPSGVYEQYF.

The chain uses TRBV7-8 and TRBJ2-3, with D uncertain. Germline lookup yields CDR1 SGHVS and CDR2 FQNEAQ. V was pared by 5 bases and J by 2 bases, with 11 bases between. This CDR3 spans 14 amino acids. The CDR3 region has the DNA TGTGCCAGCAGCCAGCAGGAATACACAGATACGCAGTATTTT. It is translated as CASSQQEYTDTQYF.

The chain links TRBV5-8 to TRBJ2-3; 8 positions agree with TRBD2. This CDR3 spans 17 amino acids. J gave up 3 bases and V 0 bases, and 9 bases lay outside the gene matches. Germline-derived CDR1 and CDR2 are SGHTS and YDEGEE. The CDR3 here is CASSLGVSGDGTDTQYF. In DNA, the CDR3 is TGTGCCAGCAGCTTGGGGGTTAGCGGGGACGGTACAGATACGCAGTATTTT.

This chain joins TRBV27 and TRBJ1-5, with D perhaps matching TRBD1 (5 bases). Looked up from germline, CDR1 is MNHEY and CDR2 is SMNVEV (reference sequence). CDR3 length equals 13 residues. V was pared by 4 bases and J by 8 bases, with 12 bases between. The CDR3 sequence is CASSSQAPKPQHF. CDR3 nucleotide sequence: TGTGCCAGCAGTTCACAGGCCCCAAAGCCCCAGCATTTT.

CDR3 amino acids: CASSAADTGAAYEQYF. The CDR3 nucleotides read TGTGCCAGTAGTGCGGCAGACACAGGGGCGGCCTACGAGCAGTACTTC. The chain recombines TRBV19 with TRBJ2-7; 7 nucleotides match TRBD1. Germline values: CDR1 LNHDA, CDR2 SQIVND (reference sequence). The V segment lost 5 bases and the J segment 2 bases; nucleotides outside the gene matches: 12. The CDR3 length is 16 residues. Filled out from reference TRBV19 and TRBJ2-7, the complete variable domain reads DGGITQSPKYLFRKEGQNVTLSCEQNLNHDAMYWYRQDPGQGLRLIYYSQIVNDFQKGDIAEGYSVSREKKESFPLTVTSAQKNPTAFYLCASSAADTGAAYEQYFGPGTRLTVT.

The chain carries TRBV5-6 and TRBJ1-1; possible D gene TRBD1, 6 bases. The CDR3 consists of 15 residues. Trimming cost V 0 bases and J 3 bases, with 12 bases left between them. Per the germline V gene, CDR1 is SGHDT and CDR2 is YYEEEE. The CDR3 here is CASSLVGGADTEAFF. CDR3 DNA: TGTGCCAGCAGCTTGGTGGGGGGCGCGGACACTGAAGCTTTCTTT.

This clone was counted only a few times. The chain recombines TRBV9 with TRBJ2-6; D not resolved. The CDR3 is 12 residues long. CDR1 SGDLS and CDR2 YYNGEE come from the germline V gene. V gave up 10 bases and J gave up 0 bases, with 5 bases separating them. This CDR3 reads CASGSGANVLTF. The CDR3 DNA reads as TGTGCCTCGGGCTCTGGGGCCAACGTCCTGACTTTC. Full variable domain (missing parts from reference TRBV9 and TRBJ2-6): DSGVTQTPKHLITATGQRVTLRCSPRSGDLSVYWYQQSLDQGLQFLIQYYNGEERAKGNILERFSAQQFPDLHSELNLSSLELGDSALYFCASGSGANVLTFGAGSRLTVL.

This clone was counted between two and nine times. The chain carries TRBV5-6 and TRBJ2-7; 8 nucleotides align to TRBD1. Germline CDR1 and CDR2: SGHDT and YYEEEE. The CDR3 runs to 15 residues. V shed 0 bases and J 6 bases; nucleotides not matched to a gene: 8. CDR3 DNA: TGTGCCAGCAGCTTGGATCGGACAGGGAGTCGCGAGCAGTACTTC. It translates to CASSLDRTGSREQYF.

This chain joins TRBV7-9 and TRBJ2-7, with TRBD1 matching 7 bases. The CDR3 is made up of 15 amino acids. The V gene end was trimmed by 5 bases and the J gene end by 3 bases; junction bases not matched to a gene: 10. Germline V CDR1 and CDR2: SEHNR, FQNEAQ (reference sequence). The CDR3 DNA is TGTGCCAGCAGCACCAACAGGGGATTCGTCTACGAGCAGTACTTC. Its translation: CASSTNRGFVYEQYF.

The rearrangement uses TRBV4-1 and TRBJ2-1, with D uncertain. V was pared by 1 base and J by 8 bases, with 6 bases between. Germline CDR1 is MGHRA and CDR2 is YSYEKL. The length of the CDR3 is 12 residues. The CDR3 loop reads CASSQVGHEQFF. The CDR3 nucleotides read TGCGCCAGCAGCCAAGTAGGGCATGAGCAGTTCTTC.

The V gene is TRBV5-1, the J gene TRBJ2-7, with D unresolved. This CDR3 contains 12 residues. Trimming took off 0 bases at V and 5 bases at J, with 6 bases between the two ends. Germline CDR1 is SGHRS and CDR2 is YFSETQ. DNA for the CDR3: TGCGCCAGCAGCTTGGACGGAAACGAGCAGTACTTC. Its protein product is CASSLDGNEQYF.

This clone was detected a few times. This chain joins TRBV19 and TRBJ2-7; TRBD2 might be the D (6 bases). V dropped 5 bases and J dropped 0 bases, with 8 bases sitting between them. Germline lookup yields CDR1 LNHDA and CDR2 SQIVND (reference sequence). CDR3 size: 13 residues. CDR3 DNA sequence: TGTGCCAGTAGTCTCGGGAGCTCCTACGAGCAGTACTTC. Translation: CASSLGSSYEQYF.

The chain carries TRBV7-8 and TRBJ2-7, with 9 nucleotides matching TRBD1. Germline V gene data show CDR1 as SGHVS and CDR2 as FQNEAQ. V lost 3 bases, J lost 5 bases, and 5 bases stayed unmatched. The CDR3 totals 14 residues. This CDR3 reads CASSFTQGADEQYF. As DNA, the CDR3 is TGTGCCAGCAGCTTCACACAGGGGGCGGACGAGCAGTACTTC.

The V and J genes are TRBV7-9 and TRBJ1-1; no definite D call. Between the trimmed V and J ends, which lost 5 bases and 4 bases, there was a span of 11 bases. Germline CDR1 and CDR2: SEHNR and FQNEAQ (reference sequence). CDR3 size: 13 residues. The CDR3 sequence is CASSPPVSTEAFF. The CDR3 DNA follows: TGTGCCAGCAGCCCCCCCGTGAGCACTGAAGCTTTCTTT.

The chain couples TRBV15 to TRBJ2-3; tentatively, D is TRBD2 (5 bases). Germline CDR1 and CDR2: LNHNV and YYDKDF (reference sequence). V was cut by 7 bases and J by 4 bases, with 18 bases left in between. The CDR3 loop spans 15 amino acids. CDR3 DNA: TGTGCCACCACTTACAACCGAGGAGGTTCAGATACGCAGTATTTT. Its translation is CATTYNRGGSDTQYF.